The clone carrying this T cell receptor (beta chain) appeared once. The data stem from a study of T cell changes during pregnancy in multiple sclerosis. The table came from immunoSEQ multiplex PCR; TCRdb's copy has only in-frame clones and leaves some out. The sample holds around 80,000 clones; 92% are singletons and the top ten take less than 3%. The material sequenced was peripheral blood, taken before pregnancy. The receptor's source is a female donor with multiple sclerosis, enrolled in a pregnancy study.

The CDR3 spells CASTGGRISYEQYF. The CDR3 DNA reads as TGCGCCAGCACCGGCGGGAGGATTTCCTACGAGCAGTACTTC. V gene TRBV10-2 combines with J gene TRBJ2-7; 8 bases map to TRBD2. The germline gives CDR1 WSHSY, CDR2 SAAADI. Losses at the gene ends were 7 bases for V and 1 base for J; bases not matched to a gene: 6. The CDR3 consists of 14 residues.